Listed below are T cell receptor beta chains from one sample, sequenced in a study of blood T cell repertoires in COVID-19. TCRdb's table, derived via immunoSEQ multiplex PCR, lists solely in-frame clones and lacks some. The sample yields about 280,000 clones, 88% seen once. The sample consisted of PBMCs or T cells enriched from blood (not recorded which). The receptors originated from a woman aged 60 to 75 in a cohort exposed to, infected with or recovered from COVID-19 (not recorded which). Each CDR3 is given with its conserved first and last residue. The order of the fields is V gene, J gene, CDR3 protein.

V gene: TRBV19
J gene: TRBJ1-2
CDR3 protein: CASISSVVDSYYGYTF

V gene: TRBV15
J gene: TRBJ2-7
CDR3 protein: CATSRAGLVGWEQYF

V gene: TRBV27
J gene: TRBJ2-3
CDR3 protein: CASTTLGQREYGDTQYF

V gene: TRBV7-2
J gene: TRBJ2-1
CDR3 protein: CASSPEPLAGGGNEQFF

V gene: TRBV6-5
J gene: TRBJ2-7
CDR3 protein: CASSWGLAGAYEQYF

V gene: TRBV12-3/TRBV12-4
J gene: TRBJ2-5
CDR3 protein: CASRLNGQETQYF

V gene: TRBV2
J gene: TRBJ2-1
CDR3 protein: CASRGTGSDEQFF

V gene: TRBV9
J gene: TRBJ2-1
CDR3 protein: CASSVAGDTYNEQFF

V gene: TRBV5-4
J gene: TRBJ1-5
CDR3 protein: CASSLDGYQPQHF

V gene: TRBV6-2/TRBV6-3
J gene: TRBJ1-5
CDR3 protein: CASSWAPGGNQPQHF

V gene: TRBV3-1/TRBV3-2
J gene: TRBJ1-1
CDR3 protein: CASSRPRGKSNTEAFF

V gene: TRBV28
J gene: TRBJ1-2
CDR3 protein: CGGGGNYGYTF

V gene: TRBV6-5
J gene: TRBJ1-5
CDR3 protein: CASSPRGSNQPQHF

V gene: TRBV2
J gene: TRBJ2-5
CDR3 protein: CASSAGTGGFETQYF

V gene: TRBV6-4
J gene: TRBJ2-1
CDR3 protein: CASSDAPGLGKFF

V gene: TRBV28
J gene: TRBJ1-2
CDR3 protein: CASSLLGAYGYTF

V gene: TRBV27
J gene: TRBJ1-3
CDR3 protein: CASSFGRIYSGNTIYF

V gene: TRBV28
J gene: TRBJ2-2
CDR3 protein: CASRLAGINTGELFF

V gene: TRBV4-3
J gene: TRBJ2-1
CDR3 protein: CASSQEGVAYNEQFF

V gene: TRBV7-9
J gene: TRBJ1-2
CDR3 protein: CASSTGTGFNYGYTF

V gene: TRBV3-1/TRBV3-2
J gene: TRBJ2-5
CDR3 protein: CASSPPLGRTSGEVRETQYF

V gene: TRBV7-9
J gene: TRBJ2-3
CDR3 protein: CASSLEGGRWTDTQYF

V gene: TRBV27
J gene: TRBJ2-7
CDR3 protein: CASSFRGGEQYF

V gene: TRBV10-1
J gene: TRBJ2-3
CDR3 protein: CASSGQDTDTQYF

V gene: TRBV9
J gene: TRBJ2-3
CDR3 protein: CASSVVGGASTDTQYF

V gene: TRBV7-9
J gene: TRBJ2-3
CDR3 protein: CASSFWGPSDTQYF

V gene: TRBV6-2/TRBV6-3
J gene: TRBJ1-4
CDR3 protein: CASSPLGHPNEKLFF

V gene: TRBV28
J gene: TRBJ1-2
CDR3 protein: CASSPFARVDYGYTF

V gene: TRBV30
J gene: TRBJ2-7
CDR3 protein: CAWGRGYEQYF